The entry that follows covers one T cell receptor (beta chain) sequence. These data belong to a study of Ad26.COV2.S vaccination and SARS-CoV-2 variants. Study summary: Donor was assigned to the Ad26.COV2.S arm of trial COV1001.

TCRdb's copy holds only in-frame clones and misses some; the assay was immunoSEQ multiplex PCR. The table shows around 370,000 clones, with approximately 84% occurring only once. The sample's treatment: around 19 received Ad26.COV2.S at low or high dose, single or two shots; 5 received placebo; per-sample allocation not given. Sampling occurred on day 63 after the first vaccine or placebo injection. Donor was an adult aged 18-55 years in Boston. The CDR3 has 19 amino acids. Germline lookup yields CDR1 SGHDN and CDR2 FVKESK. V was trimmed by 2 bases and J by 0 bases, leaving 20 bases between them. The chain couples TRBV14 to TRBJ1-5; a possible D gene is TRBD1 (6 bases). This clonotype originated in a person between 18 and 60 years old who received the Ad26.COV2.S COVID-19 vaccine or a placebo. The input for sequencing was peripheral blood, taken in a trial of Ad26.COV2.S vaccine versus placebo. The CDR3 DNA reads TGTGCCAGCAGCCAACCCCACAATTCAGGGGACACTAGCAATCAGCCCCAGCATTTT. This encodes CASSQPHNSGDTSNQPQHF.